This T cell receptor beta chain came from a study of OX40 agonist ivuxolimab in advanced cancers. About the research overall: Prior anti-PD-1, anti-PD-L1 or anti-CTLA-4 therapy did not bar entry, and approximately 40% had some.

The table came from immunoSEQ multiplex PCR; TCRdb's copy has only in-frame clones and leaves some out. Among more than 80,000 clones listed, roughly 89% were seen once. V lost 0 bases and J lost 0, with 12 bases in between. This CDR3 comprises 16 residues. CDR1 SGDLS and CDR2 YYNGEE come from the germline V gene. As to this clone: Its antigen is undetermined.

Notes on the study in general: Low levels of normalized T-cell clonal expansion also appeared in some nonresponders.

The chain is built from TRBV9 and TRBJ1-1; D possibly corresponds to TRBD1 (5 bases). The receptor was isolated from an adult with an advanced solid tumor such as melanoma, head and neck, liver or kidney cancer. The material sequenced was CD4+ or CD8+ T cells sorted from blood, taken in a trial of the OX40 agonist ivuxolimab. The CDR3, as DNA: TGTGCCAGCAGCGTAGATCCCAGGGATTTGAACACTGAAGCTTTCTTT. Protein product: CASSVDPRDLNTEAFF.